A single sample is the source of the 2 T cell receptor beta chains below, sequenced in a study of cytomegalovirus exposure and HLA in healthy donors (dated by TCRdb to 2016 to 2017). Library preparation used the immunoSEQ multiplex PCR assay. As stored in TCRdb, this immuneACCESS dataset retains in-frame rearrangements with V and J assigned. A fraction of the clones does not appear; measured against another copy, unresolved V genes explain less than half of the discrepancy, and the remainder lacks a known reason. The sample has about 160,000 clones on record, approximately 96% of them singletons. The ten largest account for around 0.9% of the sample. The material sequenced was PBMCs. These receptors were taken from a woman aged 18 to 35 in good health and CMV-seronegative.

The V call is TRBV9, the J call TRBJ1-6, with D perhaps matching TRBD1 (5 bases). This CDR3 contains 16 residues. Per germline, CDR1 SGDLS and CDR2 YYNGEE. The V gene lost 0 bases and the J gene lost 7 bases, with 14 bases spanning the gap. CDR3 loop: CASSVGLGVENSPLHF. In nucleotides, the CDR3 is TGTGCCAGCAGCGTAGGGTTAGGGGTTGAAAATTCACCCCTCCACTTT. The complete variable domain, with remaining parts taken from reference TRBV9 and TRBJ1-6, reads DSGVTQTPKHLITATGQRVTLRCSPRSGDLSVYWYQQSLDQGLQFLIQYYNGEERAKGNILERFSAQQFPDLHSELNLSSLELGDSALYFCASSVGLGVENSPLHFGNGTRLTVT.

In regard to this clone: A read error is likely, as this CDR3 ends without the conserved phenylalanine or tryptophan. No DNA is shown, since the ends of the CDR3 on it are uncertain; the CDR3 is the one TCRdb lists. The chain joins TRBV2 to TRBJ2-3; TRBD2 is the table's D call, not checked against the DNA. The V gene's germline CDR1 is SNHLY and CDR2 FYNNEI. The CDR3 sequence runs 13 residues, both termini included. CDR3 region: CASTLSSGTSGVT.